Listed below are T cell receptor beta chains from one sample, sequenced in a study of T cells expressing NK-cell markers. No DNA is given; TCRdb re-called the 5' RACE reads and lists each CDR3 protein once. The sample spans roughly 280,000 distinct CDR3 sequences; the ten largest clones claim 0.3% to 0.45%. Sample: blood T cells: a sorted CD56 or NKG2C T cell subset, CD4+ or CD8+ T cells, or bulk PBMC T cells (not recorded which). The receptors stem from a man aged 18-30 years in good health. The CDR3 runs from the conserved cysteine through the conserved F or W.

TRBV12-3/TRBV12-4	TRBJ1-5	CASSDRGGNQPQHF
TRBV20-1	TRBJ1-3	CSARAGSGNTIYF
TRBV10-3	TRBJ2-1	CAITTERDHNEQFF
TRBV29-1	TRBJ2-2	CSAQGTSGGTGELFF
TRBV12-2	TRBJ1-1	CASRLLNGDTEAFF
TRBV10-3	TRBJ2-1	CAISEVDNEQFF
TRBV12-3/TRBV12-4	TRBJ2-7	CASTTGVYEQYF
TRBV18	TRBJ1-6	CASSPDGDSPLHF
TRBV20-1	TRBJ1-2	CSAPQNYGYTF
TRBV21-1	TRBJ1-3	CASGLRGPGNTIYF
TRBV12-3/TRBV12-4	TRBJ2-2	CASILAGELFF
TRBV30	TRBJ2-1	CAWSVRLVIEQFF
TRBV4-2	TRBJ2-2	CASSQVQSGTGELFF
TRBV4-2	TRBJ2-5	CASSQDNREAGVQYF
TRBV20-1	TRBJ2-3	CSAMRLSSTDTQYF
TRBV6-5	TRBJ1-6	CASSYPARHRQGSPLHF
TRBV7-6	TRBJ2-7	CASSLVDGIAYEQYF
TRBV18	TRBJ1-5	CASSSRQGAGSNQPQHF
TRBV6-2/TRBV6-3	TRBJ2-1	CATTWTGVRNEQFF
TRBV5-4	TRBJ2-7	CASRLGSRGDYEQYF
TRBV20-1	TRBJ1-5	CSARDRVGAGQPQHF
TRBV12-3/TRBV12-4	TRBJ1-6	CASRGESPLHF
TRBV12-3/TRBV12-4	TRBJ2-7	CASSSRTGTYEQYF
TRBV11-2	TRBJ2-1	CASSLRADSSYNEQFF
TRBV5-1	TRBJ2-1	CASSLDPGRVEQFF
TRBV18	TRBJ1-2	CASSVTGQGQGYTF
TRBV5-1	TRBJ2-1	CASSLTGKEDNEQFF
TRBV12-3/TRBV12-4	TRBJ1-2	CASIPTGGGGYTF
TRBV6-5	TRBJ2-1	CASSYWGREGEFF
TRBV5-6	TRBJ1-5	CASSLGAIHQPQHF
TRBV12-3/TRBV12-4	TRBJ2-3	CASNGLAGTDTQYF
TRBV10-3	TRBJ2-2	CAISTGPEGAGDLFF
TRBV7-9	TRBJ2-6	CASSLALSGTGANVLTF
TRBV5-1	TRBJ2-3	CASSRSGLAPTDTQYF
TRBV24-1	TRBJ1-4	CATSGPTNEKLFF
TRBV24-1	TRBJ2-3	CATSDLGGSGTDTQYF
TRBV29-1	TRBJ2-2	CSVPSVTGELFF
TRBV7-3	TRBJ2-1	CASSLFFRASENEQFF
TRBV10-3	TRBJ2-1	CAISDLLGLGNEQFF